The 22 T cell receptor beta chains reported below all come from one sample, sequenced in a study of blood T cells in healthy people across ages. Sample-barcoded 5' priming and a J-beta primer mix drove a second PCR of about 6 to 12 cycles. TCRdb processed the 5' RACE reads anew with MiXCR; each CDR3 protein has one entry. The sample consists of 850,000 to 1,000,000 distinct CDR3 sequences, 45% to 50% of them appearing once. Sequenced sample: blood. Receptor source: a man aged 25 to 40 in good health.

Only a few counts were recorded for this clonotype. This chain joins TRBV29-1 and TRBJ1-2, with TRBD1 identical over 7 bases. Germline V gene lookup returns CDR1 SQVTM and CDR2 ANQGSEA. The CDR3 is 14 residues long. The J segment lost 6 bases and the V segment lost 6 bases, leaving 13 bases of the junction unmatched. DNA for the CDR3: TGCAGCGTGGCCATAACAGGGGCGATGGATGGCTACACCTTC. This sequence encodes CSVAITGAMDGYTF.

In its sample, this clonotype was seen many times. The V call is TRBV4-3, the J call TRBJ2-1, with TRBD1 matching over 8 bases. The CDR3 spans 16 residues. Unmatched junction bases numbered 10, after V lost 0 bases and J lost 9 bases. Germline V lookup: CDR1 LGHNA, CDR2 YSLEER. The DNA of the CDR3 is TGCGCCAGCAGCCAAGATATCCAGGGGGCGACGAGTGAGCAGTTCTTC. Protein product: CASSQDIQGATSEQFF.

Details on this clonotype: A junction end diverges from the germline sequence, so it may reflect a read error. The rearrangement uses TRBV5-1 and TRBJ2-3, with D perhaps matching TRBD2 (5 bases). The CDR3 covers 14 residues. Germline V gene data show CDR1 as SGHRS and CDR2 as YFSETQ. DNA for the CDR3: TGCGCCAGCAGCGCGGACGGAGGCACAAATACGCAGTATTTT. Translating it yields CASSADGGTNTQYF.

The rearrangement links TRBV27 to TRBJ1-5, with D unclear. CDR1 MNHEY and CDR2 SMNVEV come from the germline V gene (reference sequence). This CDR3 contains 15 residues. V lost 6 bases and J lost 0, with 12 bases in between. In DNA, the CDR3 is TGTGCCAGCAGAATGGCTCCCAATAGCAATCAGCCCCAGCATTTT. Residues: CASRMAPNSNQPQHF.

There are many counts of this clonotype. The chain carries TRBV20-1 and TRBJ1-5; 9 positions match TRBD1. This CDR3 spans 14 amino acids. Germline V lookup: CDR1 DFQATT, CDR2 SNEGSKA (reference sequence). With V trimmed by 6 bases and J by 4 bases, 7 bases remained unmatched. CDR3 sequence reads: CSAPTGGPNQPQHF. In nucleotides, the CDR3 is TGCAGTGCACCCACAGGGGGCCCTAATCAGCCCCAGCATTTT.

A single count supports this clonotype. A junction end diverges from the germline sequence, so it may reflect a read error. The V gene is TRBV11-3, the J gene TRBJ2-1; 7 bases fit TRBD1. Germline loops: CDR1 SGHNT, CDR2 YENEEA. The CDR3 totals 12 residues. The CDR3 region has the DNA TGTGCCGGCAGCTTGACAGGGCTTGAGCAGTTCTTC. Protein sequence: CAGSLTGLEQFF. The full variable domain, rest sourced from reference TRBV11-3 and TRBJ2-1, is EAGVVQSPRYKIIEKKQPVAFWCNPISGHNTLYWYLQNLGQGPELLIRYENEEAVDDSQLPKDRFSAERLKGVDSTLKIQPAELGDSAVYLCAGSLTGLEQFFGPGTRLTVL.

V and J are TRBV15 and TRBJ1-2; 7 nucleotides line up with TRBD1. The germline CDR1 and CDR2 sequences are LNHNV and YYDKDF (reference sequence). The CDR3 runs to 18 residues. The junction had 11 bases not matched to a gene; V was cut back by 0 bases and J by 1 base. CDR3 amino acids: CATSREVGTVGVNYGYTF. For the CDR3, the DNA is TGTGCCACCAGCAGAGAAGTTGGGACAGTCGGCGTTAACTATGGCTACACCTTC. The full variable domain, in which reference TRBV15 and TRBJ1-2 provide the parts outside the CDR3, is DAMVIQNPRYQVTQFGKPVTLSCSQTLNHNVMYWYQQKSSQAPKLLFHYYDKDFNNEADTPDNFQSRRPNTSFCFLDIRSPGLGDTAMYLCATSREVGTVGVNYGYTFGSGTRLTVV.

The chain links TRBV20-1 to TRBJ2-1, with TRBD2 identical over 8 bases. V shed 1 base and J 8 bases; nucleotides not matched to a gene: 10. Germline loops: CDR1 DFQATT, CDR2 SNEGSKA (reference sequence). The CDR3 is 15 residues long. The chain's CDR3 is CSARVRRGEAHEQFF. Here the CDR3 DNA reads TGCAGTGCTAGAGTGCGGCGGGGGGAGGCCCATGAGCAGTTCTTC.

The genes are TRBV12-3 or TRBV12-4 and TRBJ2-5; D not certain. CDR3 length: 13 amino acids. Trimming cost V 7 bases and J 4 bases, with 13 bases left between them. The CDR3 coding sequence is TGTGCCAGCACCTTTGGCCCAATAGAGACCCAGTACTTC. Translation: CASTFGPIETQYF.

The chain uses TRBV6-6 and TRBJ1-4, with a weak D call TRBD1 (5 bases). The CDR3 consists of 14 residues. Germline assignment: CDR1 MNHNY and CDR2 SVGAGI (reference sequence). V gave up 2 bases and J gave up 5 bases, with 9 bases separating them. CDR3: CASSYAQGNEKLFF. The CDR3 nucleotides are TGTGCCAGCAGTTACGCCCAGGGCAATGAAAAACTGTTTTTT.

This rearrangement joins TRBV7-2 to TRBJ2-5; D is unclear. CDR3 length: 15 residues. Germline V CDR1 and CDR2: SGHTA, FQGNSA. V was pared by 3 bases and J by 2 bases, with 13 bases between. Written as DNA, the CDR3 is TGTGCCAGCAGCTTGATGGATATTACTCAAGAGACCCAGTACTTC. This sequence encodes CASSLMDITQETQYF.

The V gene is TRBV6-2 or TRBV6-3, the J gene TRBJ2-7, with a possible D match to TRBD1 (6 bases). Deletions cut 6 bases from V and 2 bases from J, with 20 bases between. Germline lookup yields CDR1 MNHEY and CDR2 SVGEGT. The CDR3 has 16 residues. As DNA, the CDR3 is TGTGCCAGCAGCTCGGGACATACCCAGGCGGCCTACGAGCAGTACTTC. This translates into CASSSGHTQAAYEQYF.

The chain recombines TRBV20-1 with TRBJ2-7; the D gene could be TRBD1 or TRBD2 (5 bases each). CDR1 is DFQATT and CDR2 is SNEGSKA in the germline V gene (reference sequence). V was pared by 6 bases and J by 0 bases, with 15 bases between. CDR3 size: 14 residues. CDR3 sequence (DNA): TGCAGTGCCAGCTTTGGTGGGGGCTCCTACGAGCAGTACTTC. This sequence encodes CSASFGGGSYEQYF.

V gene TRBV11-2 combines with J gene TRBJ1-2; weak D call: TRBD1 (6 bases). Germline-derived CDR1 and CDR2 are SGHAT and FQNNGV. The CDR3 runs to 17 residues. V shed 1 base and J shed 4 bases, with 19 bases lying between them. The CDR3 region has the DNA TGTGCCAGCAGCTTAGGAGCAGGGGCTTCCGGGCTCTATGGCTACACCTTC. Protein: CASSLGAGASGLYGYTF.

The rearrangement joins TRBV27 to TRBJ1-1; 7 bases fit TRBD1. The CDR3 runs to 14 residues. With V trimmed by 6 bases and J by 5 bases, 9 bases remained unmatched. Germline values: CDR1 MNHEY, CDR2 SMNVEV (reference sequence). The CDR3 nucleotides are TGTGCCAGCAGCGGTACAGGGGTTGGGACTGAAGCTTTCTTT. Its translation is CASSGTGVGTEAFF.

V is TRBV11-3 and J is TRBJ2-1; TRBD2 agrees at 9 bases. Germline V gene data show CDR1 as SGHNT and CDR2 as YENEEA. Germline trimming cut 3 bases from V and 6 bases from J; bases unmatched to any gene: 6. The length of the CDR3 is 15 residues. As DNA, the CDR3 is TGTGCCAGCAGCTTTGCGGGGGGGGCGGTCAATGAGCAGTTCTTC. It specifies CASSFAGGAVNEQFF.

The chain is built from TRBV5-1 and TRBJ2-1; D is perhaps TRBD1 (5 bases). The germline CDR1 and CDR2 sequences are SGHRS and YFSETQ. The CDR3 covers 15 residues. The V and J ends lost 6 bases and 0 bases respectively, with 13 bases between them. The CDR3 sequence: CASTPTASSYNEQFF. DNA for the CDR3: TGCGCCAGCACCCCGACAGCCAGCTCCTACAATGAGCAGTTCTTC.

This clonotype was picked up a small number of times. This rearrangement joins TRBV4-3 to TRBJ1-2, with D unresolved. Germline lookup yields CDR1 LGHNA and CDR2 YSLEER. Deletions cut 1 base from V and 6 bases from J, with 18 bases between. The CDR3 is 16 residues long. The CDR3 nucleotides read TGCGCCAGCAGCCAAGTTCCGATGGACCCTCGGGATGGCTACACCTTC. This codes for CASSQVPMDPRDGYTF.

The rearrangement links TRBV12-3 or TRBV12-4 to TRBJ2-3; D may be TRBD2 (5 bases). Between the trimmed V and J ends, which lost 6 bases and 4 bases, there was a span of 17 bases. This CDR3 comprises 15 residues. The CDR3 sequence is CASREGSGSADTQYF. The CDR3 DNA is TGTGCCAGCAGAGAAGGGAGTGGGAGTGCAGATACGCAGTATTTT.

This clonotype was counted at least ten times. This chain joins TRBV12-3 or TRBV12-4 and TRBJ2-7; no firm D call. Trimming took off 5 bases at V and 6 bases at J, with 11 bases between the two ends. The CDR3 loop spans 12 amino acids. The CDR3 here is CASSASRSEQYF. The CDR3 DNA reads TGTGCCAGCAGTGCTTCTAGATCCGAGCAGTACTTC.

This chain joins TRBV18 and TRBJ2-1, with D tentatively TRBD1 (5 bases). The germline CDR1 and CDR2 sequences are KGHSH and LQKENI. Deletions cut 4 bases from V and 5 bases from J, with 15 bases between. The CDR3 is 15 residues long. The CDR3 bases are TGTGCCAGCTCACGCACAGGTGGGGCCGACAATGAGCAGTTCTTC. Protein sequence: CASSRTGGADNEQFF. Drawing the rest from reference TRBV18 and TRBJ2-1, the complete variable domain is NAGVMQNPRHLVRRRGQEARLRCSPMKGHSHVYWYRQLPEEGLKFMVYLQKENIIDESGMPKERFSAEFPKEGPSILRIQQVVRGDSAAYFCASSRTGGADNEQFFGPGTRLTVL.

The genes are TRBV29-1 and TRBJ2-3; no clear D. The germline gives CDR1 SQVTM, CDR2 ANQGSEA. The V gene lost 7 bases and the J gene lost 6 bases, with 11 bases spanning the gap. This CDR3 has 11 amino acids. In DNA form, the CDR3 reads TGCAGCGGCGTCCTCGGGGATACGCAGTATTTT. It translates to CSGVLGDTQYF.